This TCR beta chain was retrieved from a study of blood T cell repertoires in COVID-19. Here immunoSEQ multiplex PCR was the method, and the copy in TCRdb shows in-frame clones only, minus some. The sample has about 120,000 clones, roughly 80% seen once. The CDR3 covers 13 residues. Looked up from germline, CDR1 is MNHEY and CDR2 is SVGEGT. V lost 4 bases and J lost 5; bases outside the gene matches: 5. This clonotype was sampled from a human donor in a cohort sampled during active COVID-19. The material sequenced was peripheral blood. The chain employs TRBV6-2 or TRBV6-3 and TRBJ2-7; 7 nucleotides align to TRBD1. CDR3 amino acids: CASSSQGFDEQYF. In nucleotides, the CDR3 is TGTGCCAGCAGTTCACAGGGGTTCGACGAGCAGTACTTC.